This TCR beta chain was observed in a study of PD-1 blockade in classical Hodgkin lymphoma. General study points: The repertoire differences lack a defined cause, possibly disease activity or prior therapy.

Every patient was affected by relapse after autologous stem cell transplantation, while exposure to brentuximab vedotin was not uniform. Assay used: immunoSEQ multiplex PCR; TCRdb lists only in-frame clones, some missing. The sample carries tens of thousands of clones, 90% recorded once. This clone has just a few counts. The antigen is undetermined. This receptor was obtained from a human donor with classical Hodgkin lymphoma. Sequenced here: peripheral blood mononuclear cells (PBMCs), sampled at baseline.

The CDR3 bases are TGCGCCAGCAGCCAAGTCGGACGGACAGGGGGCTCGTCTGGCTACACCTTC. Its protein is CASSQVGRTGGSSGYTF. This chain uses TRBV4-1 with TRBJ1-2; TRBD1 aligns across 11 bases. Per the germline V gene, CDR1 is MGHRA and CDR2 is YSYEKL. J was trimmed by 7 bases and V by 1 base; bases with no gene match: 11. This CDR3 region has 17 residues.